This TCR beta chain originates from a study of blood T cell repertoires in COVID-19. Libraries were prepared by immunoSEQ multiplex PCR; TCRdb keeps only in-frame clonotypes and omits some of them. The table records tens of thousands of clones, 85% to 90% of them present only once. Between the trimmed V and J ends, which lost 0 bases and 3 bases, there was a span of 11 bases. This CDR3 spans 15 amino acids. Germline lookup yields CDR1 MGHRA and CDR2 YSYEKL. This clone was seen once. This TCR derives from a man aged 25-45 years with active or convalescent COVID-19. The sample comprised peripheral blood. This chain connects TRBV4-1 to TRBJ1-1, with D possibly matching TRBD1 (5 bases). CDR3 residues: CASSQDLGPDTEAFF. In DNA, the CDR3 is TGCGCCAGCAGCCAAGATCTGGGGCCTGACACTGAAGCTTTCTTT.